This T cell receptor (beta chain) is from a study of T cells in Graves' hyperthyroidism and ophthalmopathy (dated by TCRdb to between 2019 and 2020). For context, the study as a whole: Peripheral blood samples were taken at initial diagnosis, before any treatment was given. To identify TCR V-J signatures that set the groups apart, the researchers used a discovery cohort of 95 to 100 patients, made up of around 42 with Graves' ophthalmopathy and 57 with stable Graves' hyperthyroidism. Prospective prediction of ophthalmopathy was tested in an independent validation cohort consisting of roughly 19 hyperthyroidism patients and more than 15 patients who later progressed to ophthalmopathy. The roughly 100 discovery patients were randomly divided into training and test sets at a 7:3 ratio. In over five Graves' hyperthyroidism patients, the study also compared T-cell repertoires from thyroid tissue with T-cell repertoires from blood. Once sampling was done, hyperthyroidism patients were given methimazole at a starting dose of 30 mg daily, whereas ophthalmopathy patients were given high-dose intravenous methylprednisolone. According to the paper, TCR Vbeta CDR3 sequencing was carried out on roughly 130 peripheral blood samples, which came from 40 to 45 ophthalmopathy, under 80 hyperthyroidism and some 17 progressor patients. Results the study describes overall, beyond this receptor: Sample size was not statistically predetermined, and investigators were not blinded to group allocation. In validation, progression to ophthalmopathy was predicted by the model with approximately 67% sensitivity and roughly 72% specificity, a median of roughly six months before onset. Ophthalmopathy was separated from stable hyperthyroidism by a 13 V-J signature model, with approximately 90% sensitivity and about 84% specificity obtained in cross-validation and 80%/75% obtained in testing. Most expanded thyroid clonotypes (frequency above 0.001) were also found in blood, which suggests that blood repertoires may mirror thyroid immune responses.

This clonotype was seen at least ten times. It has no known antigen specificity. The sample holds no much larger clone one base away, and base qualities are not on file. Stable Graves' hyperthyroidism was defined as no progression to ophthalmopathy during 18 months of follow-up. Hyperthyroidism patients were newly diagnosed, had a disease duration of under 2 months, and were aged 18 to 65 years. Patients with uncontrolled infections, other autoimmune diseases, pregnancy or lactation were excluded. Diagnoses relied on clinical symptoms, serum thyroxine and TRAb, thyroid ultrasound and orbital computed tomography. PBMCs were separated from 7.5 to 10 ml of fresh peripheral blood using Ficoll-Paque density gradient centrifugation. Total RNA was extracted with Trizol reagent, and quality was checked on an Agilent 2100 Bioanalyzer. The TCR beta CDR3 regions were amplified from RNA transcripts. The TCR CDR3 was subjected to a first round of RT-PCR using the HTBI primer set and the Qiagen OneStep RT-PCR kit. Libraries were constructed in a second round of multiplex PCR, after which size selection and purification were carried out. The libraries were sequenced on an Illumina HiSeq2000 using paired-end 100 bp reads. Per the authors' processing: Raw data were processed with SOAPnuke, discarding reads with adapters, uncalled bases, mean Phred below 15, or no exact constant-primer or identifier match. COPE v1.2.5 was used to merge high-quality paired reads, and clonotypes were defined as unique nucleotide sequences. Clonotypes were aligned to IMGT TRBV, TRBD and TRBJ reference segments using MiTCR v1.1. The analysis was restricted to V-J combinations with a frequency above 0.0001, which together covered approximately 99% of the repertoires. A TCS score was defined as the ratio between F50 (clonal expansion) and ExV (chaos), using BLOSUM62-based TCRdist between CDR3 peptides within each V-J. Welch's t-statistics and random forest reduced 450 to 600 V-J features to roughly 13, which were used in a naive Bayes classifier (R e1071). TCRdb took the public reads, trimmed them with fastp at Q25, ran MiXCR for clone calling and kept in-frame beta chains. Here each entry gathers all rows of one CDR3 protein and keeps the most common genes and DNA. The V and J calls reflect TCRdb's pipeline rather than the authors' work. The sample yields about 560,000 distinct CDR3 sequences; around 16% were counted once. Together, the top ten hold about 7% of the sample.

This clonotype was obtained from a woman in her twenties or thirties with Graves' hyperthyroidism. Sequenced material: blood.

The DNA reads as follows: TGTGCCAGCAGCACAACGGACAGGGGGCGGCTCACCGGGGAGCTGTTTTTT. Translated, this is CASSTTDRGRLTGELFF. This sequence uses TRBV7-9 and TRBJ2-2; 11 bases in the middle match TRBD1. For CDR1 and CDR2, the germline V gene (reference sequence) lists SEHNR and FQNEAQ. The CDR3 holds 17 amino acids from the cysteine to the phenylalanine. The retained sequence is limited to the CDR3, 51 bases, with the frame set at the first base. At the junction V is shortened by 5 bases and J by 4 bases; bases outside the gene matches: 9.